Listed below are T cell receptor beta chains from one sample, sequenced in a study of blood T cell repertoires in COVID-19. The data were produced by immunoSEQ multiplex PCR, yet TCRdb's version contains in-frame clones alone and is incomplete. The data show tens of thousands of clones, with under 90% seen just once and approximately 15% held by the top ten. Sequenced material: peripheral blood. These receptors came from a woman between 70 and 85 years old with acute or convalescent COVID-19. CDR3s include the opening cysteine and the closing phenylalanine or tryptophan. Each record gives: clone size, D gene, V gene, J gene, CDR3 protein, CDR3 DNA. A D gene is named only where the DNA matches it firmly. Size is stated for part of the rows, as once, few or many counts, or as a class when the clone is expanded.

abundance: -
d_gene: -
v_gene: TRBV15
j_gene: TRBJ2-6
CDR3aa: CATSSTGTGANVLTF
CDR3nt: TGTGCCACCAGCAGCACAGGGACTGGGGCCAACGTCCTGACTTTC

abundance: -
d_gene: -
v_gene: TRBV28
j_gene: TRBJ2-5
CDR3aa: CASSTFMRSQETQYF
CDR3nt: TGTGCCAGCAGTACCTTTATGAGGTCCCAAGAGACCCAGTACTTC

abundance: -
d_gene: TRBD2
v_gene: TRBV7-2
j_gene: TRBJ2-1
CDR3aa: CASSLRTSGARNEQFF
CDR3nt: TGTGCCAGCAGCCTGAGGACTAGCGGTGCTAGGAATGAGCAGTTCTTC

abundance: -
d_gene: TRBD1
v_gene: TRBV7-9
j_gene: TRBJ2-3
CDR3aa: CASSRTYGTGGTDTQYF
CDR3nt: TGTGCCAGCAGCCGTACCTACGGGACAGGGGGAACAGATACGCAGTATTTT

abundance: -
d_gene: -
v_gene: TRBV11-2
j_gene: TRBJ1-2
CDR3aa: CASSSETGGDYTF
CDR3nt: TGTGCCAGCAGCTCGGAAACGGGGGGAGACTACACCTTC

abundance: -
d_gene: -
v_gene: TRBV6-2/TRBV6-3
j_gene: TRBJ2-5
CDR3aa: CASSYLRDLETQYF
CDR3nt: TGTGCCAGCAGTTATTTGCGGGATTTAGAGACCCAGTACTTC

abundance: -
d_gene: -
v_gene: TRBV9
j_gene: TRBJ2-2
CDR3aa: CASSVGIVNTGELFF
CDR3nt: TGTGCCAGCAGCGTAGGAATAGTAAACACCGGGGAGCTGTTTTTT

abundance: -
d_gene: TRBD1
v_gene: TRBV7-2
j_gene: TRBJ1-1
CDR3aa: CASSWTGKAFF
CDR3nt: TGTGCCAGCAGCTGGACAGGGAAAGCTTTCTTT

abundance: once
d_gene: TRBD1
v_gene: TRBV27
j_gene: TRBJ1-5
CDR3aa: CASSPTGEGPQHF
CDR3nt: TGTGCCAGCAGTCCGACAGGGGAGGGTCCCCAGCATTTT

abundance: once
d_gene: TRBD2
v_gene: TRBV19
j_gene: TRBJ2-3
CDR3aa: CASSKGLAGVEDTQYF
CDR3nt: TGTGCCAGTAGTAAGGGACTAGCGGGAGTAGAAGATACGCAGTATTTT

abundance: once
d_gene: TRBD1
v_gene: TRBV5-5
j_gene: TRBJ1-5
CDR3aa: CASSLPGQGGNQPQHF
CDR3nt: TGTGCCAGCAGCTTGCCGGGACAGGGGGGCAATCAGCCCCAGCATTTT

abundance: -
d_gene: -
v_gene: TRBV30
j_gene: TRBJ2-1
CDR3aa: CAWSVVGGGEQFF
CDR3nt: TGTGCCTGGAGTGTAGTGGGAGGTGGTGAGCAGTTCTTC

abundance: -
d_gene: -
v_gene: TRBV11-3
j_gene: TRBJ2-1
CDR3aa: CASSLGGAQEWNEQFF
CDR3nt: TGTGCCAGCAGCCTGGGGGGGGCGCAGGAGTGGAATGAGCAGTTCTTC

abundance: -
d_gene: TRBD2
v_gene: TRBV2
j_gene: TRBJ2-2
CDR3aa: CASSEARALRGDTGELFF
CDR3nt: TGTGCCAGCAGTGAAGCGCGGGCCCTACGGGGGGACACCGGGGAGCTGTTTTTT

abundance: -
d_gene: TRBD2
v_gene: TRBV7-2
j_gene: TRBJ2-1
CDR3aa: CASSPGTSGRSEQFF
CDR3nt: TGTGCCAGCAGCCCAGGGACTAGCGGGAGATCTGAGCAGTTCTTC

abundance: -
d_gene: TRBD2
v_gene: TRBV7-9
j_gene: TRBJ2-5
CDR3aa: CASSSLSTSGGETQYF
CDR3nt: TGTGCCAGCAGCTCCCTTTCGACTAGCGGGGGTGAGACCCAGTACTTC

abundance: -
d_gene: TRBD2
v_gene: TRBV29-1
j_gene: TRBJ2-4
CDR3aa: CSGWGGNIQYF
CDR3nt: TGCAGTGGATGGGGGGGAAACATTCAGTACTTC

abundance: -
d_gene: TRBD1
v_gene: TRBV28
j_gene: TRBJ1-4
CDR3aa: CASSPDRINEKLFF
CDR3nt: TGTGCCAGCAGCCCGGACAGGATAAATGAAAAACTGTTTTTT

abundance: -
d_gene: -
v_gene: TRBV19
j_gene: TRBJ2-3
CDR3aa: CASSIGGSSTDTQYF
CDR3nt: TGTGCCAGTAGTATAGGAGGATCTAGCACAGATACGCAGTATTTT

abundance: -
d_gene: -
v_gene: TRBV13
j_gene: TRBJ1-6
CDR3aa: CASSRGGGRRSPLHF
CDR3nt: TGTGCCAGCAGCCGCGGCGGGGGGCGCAGATCACCCCTCCACTTT

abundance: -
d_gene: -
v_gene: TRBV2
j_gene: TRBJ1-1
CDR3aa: CASSETPGAVAFF
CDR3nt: TGTGCCAGCAGTGAAACACCGGGAGCAGTGGCTTTCTTT

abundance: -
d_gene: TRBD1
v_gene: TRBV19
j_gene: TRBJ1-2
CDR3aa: CASSIASDRVYGYTF
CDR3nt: TGTGCCAGTAGTATAGCCTCGGACAGGGTTTATGGCTACACCTTC

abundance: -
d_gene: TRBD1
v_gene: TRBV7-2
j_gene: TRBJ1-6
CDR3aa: CASSLTRQGAPLNSPLHF
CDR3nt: TGTGCCAGCAGCTTAACCCGACAGGGGGCGCCTTTGAATTCACCCCTCCACTTT

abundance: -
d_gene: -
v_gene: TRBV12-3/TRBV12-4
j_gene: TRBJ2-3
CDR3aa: CASTFGGTDTQYF
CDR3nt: TGTGCCAGCACGTTCGGGGGCACAGATACGCAGTATTTT

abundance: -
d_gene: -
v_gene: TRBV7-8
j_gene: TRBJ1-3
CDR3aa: CASSGEGTHFGNTIYF
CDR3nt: TGTGCCAGCAGCGGGGAGGGAACCCACTTTGGAAACACCATATATTTT

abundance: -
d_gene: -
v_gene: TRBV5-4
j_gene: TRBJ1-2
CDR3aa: CASSLAGESYGYTF
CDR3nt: TGTGCCAGCAGCTTGGCCGGAGAATCTTATGGCTACACCTTC

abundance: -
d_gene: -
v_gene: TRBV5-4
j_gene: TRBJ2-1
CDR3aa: CASSLAENNEQFF
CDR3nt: TGTGCCAGCAGCTTGGCAGAAAACAATGAGCAGTTCTTC

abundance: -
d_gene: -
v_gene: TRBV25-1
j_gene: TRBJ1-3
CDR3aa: CASSEDWSINTIYF
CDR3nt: TGTGCCAGCAGTGAAGATTGGAGTATAAACACCATATATTTT

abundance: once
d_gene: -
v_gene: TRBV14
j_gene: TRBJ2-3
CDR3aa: CASSQLRLATDTQYF
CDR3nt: TGTGCCAGCAGCCAATTGCGGCTAGCCACAGATACGCAGTATTTT

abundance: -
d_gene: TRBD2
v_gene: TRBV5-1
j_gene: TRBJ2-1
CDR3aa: CASYPTPGLAGGNEQFF
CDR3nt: TGCGCCAGTTATCCTACACCGGGACTAGCGGGAGGGAATGAGCAGTTCTTC

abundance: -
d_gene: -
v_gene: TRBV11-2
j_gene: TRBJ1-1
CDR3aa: CASSLTGGTTEAFF
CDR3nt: TGTGCCAGCAGCTTAACGGGGGGTACCACTGAAGCTTTCTTT

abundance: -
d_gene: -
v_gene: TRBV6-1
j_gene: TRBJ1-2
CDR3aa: CASSDTQGFSGYTF
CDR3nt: TGTGCCAGCAGTGATACCCAGGGGTTCTCCGGCTACACCTTC

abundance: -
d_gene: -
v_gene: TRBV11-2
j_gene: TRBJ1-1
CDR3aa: CASSLFGSREAFF
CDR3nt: TGTGCCAGCAGCTTGTTCGGGTCCCGTGAAGCTTTCTTT

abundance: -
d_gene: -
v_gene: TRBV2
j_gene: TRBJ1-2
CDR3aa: CASSRDTNYGYTF
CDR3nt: TGTGCCAGCAGCCGGGACACGAACTATGGCTACACCTTC

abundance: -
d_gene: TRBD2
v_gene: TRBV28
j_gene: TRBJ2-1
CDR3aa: CASSFPPLAGVDNEQFF
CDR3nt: TGTGCCAGCAGTTTCCCCCCACTAGCGGGGGTGGACAATGAGCAGTTCTTC

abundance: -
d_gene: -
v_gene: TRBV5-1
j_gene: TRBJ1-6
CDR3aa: CASSPVEDSPLHF
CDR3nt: TGCGCCAGCAGTCCAGTTGAAGATTCACCCCTCCACTTT

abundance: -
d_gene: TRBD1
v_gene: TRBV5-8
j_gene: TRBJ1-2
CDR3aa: CASLGTGDYTF
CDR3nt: TGTGCCAGCTTGGGAACAGGGGACTACACCTTC

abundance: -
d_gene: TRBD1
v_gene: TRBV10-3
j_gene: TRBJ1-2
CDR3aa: CAISEDRGNYGYTF
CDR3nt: TGTGCCATCAGTGAGGACAGGGGGAACTATGGCTACACCTTC

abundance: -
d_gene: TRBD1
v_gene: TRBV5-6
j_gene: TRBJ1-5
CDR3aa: CASSLGGGPISNQPQHF
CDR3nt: TGTGCCAGCAGCCTTGGAGGGGGCCCAATCTCAAATCAGCCCCAGCATTTT

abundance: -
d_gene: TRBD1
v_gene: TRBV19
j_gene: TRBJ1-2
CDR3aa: CASSIGQGMGSYGYTF
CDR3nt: TGTGCCAGTAGTATTGGACAGGGGATGGGGTCCTATGGCTACACCTTC

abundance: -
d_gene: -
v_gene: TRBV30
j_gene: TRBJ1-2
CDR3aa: CACGRENYGYTF
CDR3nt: TGTGCCTGTGGACGGGAGAACTATGGCTACACCTTC

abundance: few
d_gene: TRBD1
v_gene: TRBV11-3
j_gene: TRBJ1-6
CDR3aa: CASSLRGTGSSPLHF
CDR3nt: TGTGCCAGCAGCCTCCGTGGGACAGGGAGCTCACCCCTCCACTTT

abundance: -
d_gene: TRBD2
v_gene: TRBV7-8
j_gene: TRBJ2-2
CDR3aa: CASSSLAAGNTGELFF
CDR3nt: TGTGCCAGCAGCTCCCTAGCGGCTGGGAACACCGGGGAGCTGTTTTTT

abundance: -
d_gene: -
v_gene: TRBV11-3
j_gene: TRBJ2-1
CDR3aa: CASSTDSYNEQFF
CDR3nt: TGTGCCAGCAGCACCGACAGTTACAATGAGCAGTTCTTC

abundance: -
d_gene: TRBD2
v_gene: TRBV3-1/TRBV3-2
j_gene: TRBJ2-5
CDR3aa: CASSVRLAGEGETQYF
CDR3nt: TGTGCCAGCAGCGTAAGACTAGCGGGAGAAGGAGAGACCCAGTACTTC

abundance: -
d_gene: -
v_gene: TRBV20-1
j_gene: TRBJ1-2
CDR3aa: CSAGGPQGYTF
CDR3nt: TGCAGTGCTGGGGGCCCGCAGGGCTACACCTTC

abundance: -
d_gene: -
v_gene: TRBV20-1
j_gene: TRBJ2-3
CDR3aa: CSASYRVGTDTQYF
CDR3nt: TGCAGTGCTAGTTACAGGGTTGGCACAGATACGCAGTATTTT

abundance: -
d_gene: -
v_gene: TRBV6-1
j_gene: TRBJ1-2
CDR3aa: CASSEGGLSYGYTF
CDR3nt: TGTGCCAGCAGTGAAGGGGGGCTTAGCTATGGCTACACCTTC

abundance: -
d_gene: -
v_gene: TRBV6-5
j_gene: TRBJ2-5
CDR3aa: CASSYSGRVRTQYF
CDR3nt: TGTGCCAGCAGTTACTCGGGCAGGGTGCGGACCCAGTACTTC

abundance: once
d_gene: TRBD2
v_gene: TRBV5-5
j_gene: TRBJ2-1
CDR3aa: CASSFKLAGGPNEQFF
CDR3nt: TGTGCCAGCAGCTTCAAACTAGCGGGGGGGCCCAATGAGCAGTTCTTC

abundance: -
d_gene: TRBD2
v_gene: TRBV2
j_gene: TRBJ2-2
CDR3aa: CASSESAGGVGELFF
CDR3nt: TGTGCCAGCAGTGAAAGTGCGGGGGGTGTCGGGGAGCTGTTTTTT

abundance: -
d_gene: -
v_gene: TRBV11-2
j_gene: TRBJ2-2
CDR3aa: CASSLAGNTGELFF
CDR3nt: TGTGCCAGCAGCTTAGCCGGGAACACCGGGGAGCTGTTTTTT

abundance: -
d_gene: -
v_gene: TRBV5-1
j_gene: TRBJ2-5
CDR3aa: CASSPGAKETQYF
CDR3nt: TGCGCCAGCAGCCCAGGGGCCAAAGAGACCCAGTACTTC

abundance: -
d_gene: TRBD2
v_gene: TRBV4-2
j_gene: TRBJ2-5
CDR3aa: CASSQVGLVETQYF
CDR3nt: TGTGCCAGCAGCCAAGTGGGACTAGTGGAGACCCAGTACTTC